One sample yielded the 11 T cell receptor beta chains listed below, sequenced in a study of CD8 T cells in ankylosing spondylitis. One entry per CDR3 protein results from TCRdb running MiXCR on the 5' RACE reads. The sample consists of fewer than 250,000 distinct CDR3 sequences, about 10% of them appearing once. Material for sequencing was blood, either unsorted or a sorted T cell fraction (not recorded which). These receptors were obtained from a male donor with ankylosing spondylitis or in good health (not recorded which).

The chain employs TRBV10-1 and TRBJ2-3; no clear D gene. The V and J ends lost 0 bases and 1 base respectively, with 11 bases between them. The germline gives CDR1 WNHNN, CDR2 SYGVQD (reference sequence). The CDR3 extends over 16 amino acids. CDR3 sequence (DNA): TGCGCCAGCAGTGAGTCGTATGGGCGCGGCACAGATACGCAGTATTTT. Residues: CASSESYGRGTDTQYF.

This clonotype was recorded at least ten times. The gene calls are TRBV20-1 and TRBJ2-3; D possibly uses TRBD1 or TRBD2 (5 bases each). Germline CDR1 DFQATT, CDR2 SNEGSKA (reference sequence). This CDR3 spans 14 amino acids. The V gene lost 3 bases and the J gene lost 2 bases, with 12 bases spanning the gap. The CDR3 DNA follows: TGCAGTGCTAGCGGGACCCCGCCCACAGATACGCAGTATTTT. Translating gives CSASGTPPTDTQYF.

Ten or more counts support this clonotype. This chain joins TRBV6-1 and TRBJ1-5, with unresolved D. The CDR3 is 13 residues long. In germline, CDR1 is MNHNS, CDR2 SASEGT. Trimming pared 5 bases from V and 2 bases from J, leaving 7 bases between. DNA of the CDR3: TGTGCCAGCAGTAGGGATGGCAATCAGCCCCAGCATTTT. It is translated as CASSRDGNQPQHF.

This clonotype showed up just a few times. This sequence joins TRBV10-3 and TRBJ1-5; TRBD1 is a possible D gene (5 bases). Germline-derived CDR1 and CDR2 are ENHRY and SYGVKD. Trimming removed 3 bases from V and 7 bases from J, with 10 bases in between. The length of the CDR3 is 13 residues. DNA for the CDR3: TGTGCCATCAGTGACGGCAGGGAACAGCCCCAGCATTTT. It is translated as CAISDGREQPQHF.

This clonotype showed up many times. For the CDR3, the DNA is TGCAGCGTTGCGTTCAGGGGAATGGACAACGAGCAGTACTTC. Its protein product is CSVAFRGMDNEQYF. This chain links TRBV29-1 with TRBJ2-7; D perhaps matches TRBD1 (6 bases). The CDR3 totals 14 residues. The ends were cut back, 4 bases at V and 5 bases at J, with 18 bases in the middle. Per the germline V gene, CDR1 is SQVTM and CDR2 is ANQGSEA.

This clonotype was observed at least ten times. This chain joins TRBV10-3 and TRBJ1-4; the D gene is possibly TRBD1 (5 bases). The CDR3 runs 15 residues. Germline V gene lookup returns CDR1 ENHRY and CDR2 SYGVKD. Trimming pared 2 bases from V and 2 bases from J, leaving 9 bases between. The CDR3 loop reads CAISETEGTNEKLFF. The CDR3 DNA is TGTGCCATCAGTGAGACGGAGGGGACTAATGAAAAACTGTTTTTT.

At least ten counts were recorded for this clonotype. The chain recombines TRBV10-1 with TRBJ1-1, with D uncertain. The CDR3 extends over 16 amino acids. Deletions cut 0 bases from V and 1 base from J, with 12 bases between. Germline CDR1 is WNHNN and CDR2 is SYGVQD (reference sequence). The CDR3 DNA sequence: TGCGCCAGCAGTGAGTCGAGGGCCCTAAGGAACACTGAAGCTTTCTTT. It encodes CASSESRALRNTEAFF.

This clonotype was counted many times. For the CDR3, the DNA is TGTGCCAGCTCACCAATAAACCAAGAGACCCAGTACTTC. It yields the protein CASSPINQETQYF. The chain is built from TRBV18 and TRBJ2-5; no clear D. V lost 2 bases to trimming and J lost 0 bases, with 4 bases between them. Germline V gene data show CDR1 as KGHSH and CDR2 as LQKENI. The CDR3 extends over 13 amino acids.

This clonotype occurred many times. This chain joins TRBV30 and TRBJ1-1, with a weak D call TRBD1 (5 bases). Trimming took off 1 base at V and 1 base at J, with 13 bases between the two ends. This CDR3 has 15 residues. Germline CDR1 is GTSNPN and CDR2 is SVGIG (reference sequence). Here the CDR3 reads CAWSARGSRNTEAFF. Here the CDR3 DNA reads TGTGCCTGGAGTGCCCGGGGCAGCAGGAACACTGAAGCTTTCTTT. The whole variable domain, filled in from reference TRBV30 and TRBJ1-1, reads SQTIHQWPATLVQPVGSPLSLECTVEGTSNPNLYWYRQAAGRGLQLLFYSVGIGQISSEVPQNLSASRPQDRQFILSSKKLLLSDSGFYLCAWSARGSRNTEAFFGQGTRLTVV.

In its sample, this clonotype was seen many times. The chain couples TRBV7-8 to TRBJ2-1, with 9 bases lining up with TRBD2. CDR3 length: 17 amino acids. V shed 1 base and J 2 bases; nucleotides not matched to a gene: 6. Germline V gives CDR1 SGHVS, CDR2 FQNEAQ. The CDR3 bases are TGTGCCAGCAGCTTAGATTGGCTAGCGGGGACCTACAATGAGCAGTTCTTC. Translating it yields CASSLDWLAGTYNEQFF.

In DNA, the CDR3 is TGTGCCAGCAGCTTATCGGGGCAGAGCACCGGGGAGCTGTTTTTT. Protein sequence: CASSLSGQSTGELFF. The gene calls are TRBV11-2 and TRBJ2-2; TRBD1 or TRBD2 may be the D gene (5 bases each). CDR3 length equals 15 residues. V was cut by 2 bases and J by 4 bases, with 11 bases left in between. Germline CDR1 reads SGHAT; CDR2 reads FQNNGV.